This TCR beta chain appears in the sequencing data of a study of T cell responses to AZD1222 COVID-19 vaccine. The data were produced by immunoSEQ multiplex PCR, yet TCRdb's version contains in-frame clones alone and is incomplete. Among around 80,000 clones listed, 70% to 90% were seen once. Points from the study as a whole: Baseline seropositives among AZD1222 recipients totaled only 5 to 7.

Germline CDR1 SGHNT, CDR2 YYREEE (reference sequence). This CDR3 is 18 amino acids long. Worth noting for this clone: What it recognizes is unknown. One end of the junction varies from germline; a read error may be responsible.

The sequences come from peripheral blood, collected 28 days after the second AZD1222 dose. The rearrangement links TRBV5-4 to TRBJ2-1, with 12 bases matching TRBD2. The sequence came from an adult who received the AZD1222 COVID-19 vaccine. The CDR3 DNA sequence: TGTACCAGCAGCCGTTTGACTAGCGGGGGCCACTCCTACAATGAGCAGTTCTTC. Its protein product is CTSSRLTSGGHSYNEQFF.